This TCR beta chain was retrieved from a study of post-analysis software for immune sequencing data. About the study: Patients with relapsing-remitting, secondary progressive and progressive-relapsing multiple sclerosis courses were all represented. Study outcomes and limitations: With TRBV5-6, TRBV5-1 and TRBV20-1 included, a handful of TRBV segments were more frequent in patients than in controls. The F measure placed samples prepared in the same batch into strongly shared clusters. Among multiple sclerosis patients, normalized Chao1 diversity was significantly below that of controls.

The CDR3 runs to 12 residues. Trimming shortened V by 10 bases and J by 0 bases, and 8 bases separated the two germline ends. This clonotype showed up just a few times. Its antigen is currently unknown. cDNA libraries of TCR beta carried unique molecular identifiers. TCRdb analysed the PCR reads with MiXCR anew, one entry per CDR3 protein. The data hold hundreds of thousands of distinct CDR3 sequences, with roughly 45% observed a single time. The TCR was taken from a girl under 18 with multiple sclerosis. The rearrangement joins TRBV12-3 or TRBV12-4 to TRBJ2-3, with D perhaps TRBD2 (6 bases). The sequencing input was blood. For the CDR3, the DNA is TGTGCCATAGCGGCTAGCACAGATACGCAGTATTTT. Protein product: CAIAASTDTQYF.